This entry features one T cell receptor beta chain sequence. Its antigen is unknown. Base qualities were left out, and no much larger clone turns up one base away. Library preparation employed the immunoSEQ multiplex PCR assay. TCRdb obtained this table from immuneACCESS and retained in-frame rearrangements with V and J assigned. These tables miss some clones; where compared with another copy, unresolved V genes account for less than half of the shortfall, and the remainder is unexplained. The table for this sample lists tens of thousands of clones; around 94% of them were counted only once. The ten largest clones capture roughly 0.81% of the sample. The V end loses 0 bases and the J end loses 8 bases, and a stretch of 13 bases separates them. CDR1 and CDR2, per the germline V gene, are SGHTA and FQGNSA. The CDR3 goes from the cysteine to the phenylalanine over 15 residues. Kept here is only the CDR3 DNA, which spans 45 bases and is read in frame from base 1.

This specimen comes from a study of T cell changes during pregnancy in multiple sclerosis (dated by TCRdb to the late 2010s). Regarding the study in general: In women with multiple sclerosis, the researchers looked at how the T cell repertoire shifted as pregnancy progressed.

The origin of this receptor is a female donor with multiple sclerosis, enrolled in a pregnancy study. The sequence is built from TRBV7-2 and TRBJ1-4; the D gene identity is not certain. The sample here was peripheral blood, taken in the third trimester of pregnancy. The nucleotide sequence is TGTGCCAGCAGCTTAGCGGCCCAGGCAGAGGAAAAACTGTTTTTT. Translated, this is CASSLAAQAEEKLFF.